These T cell receptor beta chains were read from a single sample in a study of shared clonotypes between healthy human individuals. Clones were read by immunoSEQ multiplex PCR, and TCRdb kept only the in-frame ones, dropping some. The sample contains under 650,000 clones, about 96% of which appear only once. Sequences were obtained from naive CD4+ T cells sorted from blood. The source of these receptors is a woman aged 25 to 45 in good health. Each CDR3 is given with its conserved first and last residue. The D gene is left open where the match is weak. Not all rows give a size; the values are once, few, many and, for expanded clones, a class.

V gene	J gene	clone size	D gene	CDR3 DNA	CDR3 protein
TRBV9	TRBJ2-5	once	-	TGTGCCAGCAGCTCAGGACGCCGGTCCCAAGAGACCCAGTACTTC	CASSSGRRSQETQYF
TRBV13	TRBJ2-2	-	-	TGTGCCAGCAGCCCGCCGGACACCGGGGAGCTGTTTTTT	CASSPPDTGELFF
TRBV27	TRBJ2-1	-	-	TGTGCCAGCAGTCAGGGATTCGAGCAGTTCTTC	CASSQGFEQFF
TRBV28	TRBJ2-7	few	-	TGTGCCAGCAGTTCCCGACTGGACGAGCAGTACTTC	CASSSRLDEQYF
TRBV28	TRBJ1-1	-	-	TGTGCCAGCATCACCCCGGGACGGCAGAACACTGAAGCTTTCTTT	CASITPGRQNTEAFF
TRBV28	TRBJ1-1	-	-	TGTGCCAGCAGTTTGCAGGAGAACACTGAAGCTTTCTTT	CASSLQENTEAFF
TRBV7-2	TRBJ2-3	-	-	TGTGCCAGCAGCTTAGTAAACACAGATACGCAGTATTTT	CASSLVNTDTQYF
TRBV19	TRBJ2-7	-	-	TGTGCCAGTAGTACTCCGGGACAAGGGTACGAGCAGTACTTC	CASSTPGQGYEQYF
TRBV29-1	TRBJ2-7	-	TRBD1	TGCAGCCGGGACAGGACCTACGAGCAGTACTTC	CSRDRTYEQYF
TRBV5-1	TRBJ1-1	-	-	TGCGCCAGCAGCACGAACAGGGAAACTGAAGCTTTCTTT	CASSTNRETEAFF
TRBV27	TRBJ1-5	-	-	TGTGCCAGCAGCCGGGGGGAGAGAAATCAGCCCCAGCATTTT	CASSRGERNQPQHF
TRBV7-2	TRBJ2-7	-	-	TGTGCCAGCAGCTCCGGGAGACTCGCCTACGAGCAGTACTTC	CASSSGRLAYEQYF
TRBV13	TRBJ2-3	-	TRBD2	TGTGCCAGCAGCCCCTCCCTAGCGGTCCCGGCGAATACGCAGTATTTT	CASSPSLAVPANTQYF
TRBV2	TRBJ1-1	-	-	TGTGCCAGCAGCGGCCGGAGGACAGCGAACACTGAAGCTTTCTTT	CASSGRRTANTEAFF
TRBV5-1	TRBJ2-1	-	-	TGCGCCAGCAGCTCTCGGGACCAGAGGTACAATGAGCAGTTCTTC	CASSSRDQRYNEQFF
TRBV20-1	TRBJ1-1	few	TRBD1	TGCAGTGCTAGTGTGGGACAGAAAGCTTTCTTT	CSASVGQKAFF
TRBV7-2	TRBJ1-2	once	-	TGTGCCAGCAGCTTAGAATTAACTCCTAGGGGCTACACCTTC	CASSLELTPRGYTF
TRBV2	TRBJ1-1	-	-	TGTGCCAGCAGTAGGAGTGAGACAGGAGGGGCTTTCTTT	CASSRSETGGAFF
TRBV27	TRBJ2-7	-	-	TGTGCCAGCAGTTTAGCCGGGACAAGCTCCTACGAGCAGTACTTC	CASSLAGTSSYEQYF
TRBV2	TRBJ1-4	-	TRBD1	TGTGCCAGCAGTGTGAAGTTGGTACAGGGGGCGGCTAATGAAAAACTGTTTTTT	CASSVKLVQGAANEKLFF
TRBV2	TRBJ1-2	few	TRBD1	TGTGCCAGCAGTGATATCCGACAGGGGCAGGGCTATGGCTACACCTTC	CASSDIRQGQGYGYTF
TRBV6-5	TRBJ2-7	-	-	TGTGCCAGCAGTTACAGGGGTCCCTACGAGCAGTACTTC	CASSYRGPYEQYF
TRBV10-2	TRBJ2-5	-	TRBD2	TGCGCCAGCAGGTGGGGTAGCGGGAGTTCTGAGACCCAGTACTTC	CASRWGSGSSETQYF
TRBV4-1	TRBJ2-3	-	TRBD2	TGCGCCAGCAGCCAAGGAAGAGCCCTTAGCGGGGTTAGGGATACGCAGTATTTT	CASSQGRALSGVRDTQYF
TRBV4-1	TRBJ2-3	-	TRBD2	TGCGCCAGCAGCCAAGGGGGACTAGCCCCAGATACGCAGTATTTT	CASSQGGLAPDTQYF
TRBV27	TRBJ2-7	-	TRBD2	TGTGCCAGCAGTTTTCGGGCTAGCGGGAAATATTTTTACGAGCAGTACTTC	CASSFRASGKYFYEQYF
TRBV29-1	TRBJ2-5	-	-	TGCAGCGTTGAAGCCACCGGGGAGACCCAGTACTTC	CSVEATGETQYF
TRBV30	TRBJ2-1	-	TRBD2	TGTGCCATAACATCCGGGACTAGCTCCTACAATGAGCAGTTCTTC	CAITSGTSSYNEQFF
TRBV11-1	TRBJ1-5	-	-	TGTGCCAGCAGCTTAGTCAGCAATCAGCCCCAGCATTTT	CASSLVSNQPQHF
TRBV19	TRBJ1-1	once	TRBD1	TGTGCCAGTAGGAGACAGGGTAAAGGGGGTGAAGCTTTCTTT	CASRRQGKGGEAFF
TRBV13	TRBJ2-5	once	TRBD2	TGTGCCAGCAAACGGGGTGAAGCGGGAGGTCGGGAGCAGTACTTC	CASKRGEAGGREQYF
TRBV11-2	TRBJ1-1	-	TRBD1	TGTGCCAGCAGCTTCCTTGGACAGGGTGGGGACACTGAAGCTTTCTTT	CASSFLGQGGDTEAFF
TRBV4-2	TRBJ2-5	-	-	TGTGCCAGCAGCTTGGTCTTCGGGGGCCAGGAGACCCAGTACTTC	CASSLVFGGQETQYF
TRBV5-6	TRBJ1-2	-	-	TGTGCCAGCAGCTTGGGGCAGGATCACTATGGCTACACCTTC	CASSLGQDHYGYTF
TRBV28	TRBJ2-1	-	-	TGTGCCAGCAGTTTGCGAAATGAGCAGTTCTTC	CASSLRNEQFF
TRBV19	TRBJ2-1	-	-	TGTGCCAGTAGGGCCACAACGAGCTCCTACAATGAGCAGTTCTTC	CASRATTSSYNEQFF
TRBV6-5	TRBJ1-1	-	-	TGTGCCAGCAGTTACCTCGGACGGACGAACACTGAAGCTTTCTTT	CASSYLGRTNTEAFF
TRBV5-6	TRBJ1-2	-	-	TGTGCCAGCAGCTTGAACTATGGCTACACCTTC	CASSLNYGYTF
TRBV10-2	TRBJ1-4	-	-	TGCGCCAGCAGTGAGGGGGCAACTAATGAAAAACTGTTTTTT	CASSEGATNEKLFF
TRBV9	TRBJ2-1	-	TRBD2	TGTGCCAGCAGCGTAACATTTAGCGGGGGGAATTACAATGAGCAGTTCTTC	CASSVTFSGGNYNEQFF
TRBV21-1	TRBJ2-7	-	-	TGTGCCAGCAGAAAAGGGGAGACTAGCGGGCCCTCCTACGAGCAGTACTTC	CASRKGETSGPSYEQYF
TRBV19	TRBJ1-2	-	-	TGTGCCAGTAGCCTCGGACCGGACTATGGCTACACCTTC	CASSLGPDYGYTF
TRBV6-6	TRBJ1-2	-	-	TGTGCCAGCAGTTCCCCCTCTAGGACAGCCCACTATGGCTACACCTTC	CASSSPSRTAHYGYTF
TRBV2	TRBJ2-7	-	TRBD1	TGTGCCAGCAGTTCTCGATGGGGGACAGGGAACGAGCAGTACTTC	CASSSRWGTGNEQYF
TRBV28	TRBJ2-1	-	TRBD2	TGTGCCAGCAGGACACTAGCGGGAGGCTTCAGGAATGAGCAGTTCTTC	CASRTLAGGFRNEQFF
TRBV5-5	TRBJ2-3	-	TRBD2	TGTGCCAGCAGTCCGCCAGGACTAGCGGGGACAGATACGCAGTATTTT	CASSPPGLAGTDTQYF
TRBV28	TRBJ1-4	once	-	TGTGCCAGCGGCTTAATATCGAATAGCAATGAAAAACTGTTTTTT	CASGLISNSNEKLFF
TRBV19	TRBJ2-7	-	-	TGTGCCAGTAGCAACAGGGGGGGCACCTACGAGCAGTACTTC	CASSNRGGTYEQYF
TRBV10-3	TRBJ2-5	-	-	TGTGCCATCGGAGGGGAACAAGAGACCCAGTACTTC	CAIGGEQETQYF
TRBV19	TRBJ2-1	-	TRBD2	TGTGCCAGTAGTAAGAATGGCGGGAGATCAAACAATGAGCAGTTCTTC	CASSKNGGRSNNEQFF
TRBV6-5	TRBJ1-1	-	-	TGTGCCAGCAGTGGTCGCCCGGGACCTGCTTTCTTT	CASSGRPGPAFF
TRBV5-1	TRBJ1-2	-	-	TGCGCCAGCAGCTTGGTGCAAGGGAGCCCCGGCTATGGCTACACCTTC	CASSLVQGSPGYGYTF
TRBV2	TRBJ2-1	-	TRBD1	TGTGCCAGCTCCGCCCAGGGGGCAAATGAGCAGTTCTTC	CASSAQGANEQFF
TRBV19	TRBJ2-1	-	-	TGTGCCAGTAGTAAGTCCCTTGGGGGGGGCCAAAGGGAGCAGTTCTTC	CASSKSLGGGQREQFF
TRBV20-1	TRBJ2-7	-	TRBD2	TGCAGCGGAGCGGGAGGGTACGAGCAGTACTTC	CSGAGGYEQYF
TRBV4-1	TRBJ2-6	-	-	TGCGCCAGCAGCCAAGCGGAACGGGTAGCTGGGGCCAACGTCCTGACTTTC	CASSQAERVAGANVLTF
TRBV6-1	TRBJ1-3	-	-	TGTGCCAGCAGCCCCTGGTCAAGCTCTGGAAACACCATATATTTT	CASSPWSSSGNTIYF
TRBV6-1	TRBJ1-1	-	-	TGTGCCAGCAGTGAAGTTCTTGGGAACACTGAAGCTTTCTTT	CASSEVLGNTEAFF
TRBV29-1	TRBJ2-6	-	-	TGCAGCGTTGCGGGGGACAGTCTTAGCTCTGGGGCCAACGTCCTGACTTTC	CSVAGDSLSSGANVLTF
TRBV5-5	TRBJ1-1	-	-	TGTGCCAGCAGCTTGTATGTAGGGGAATTGAACACTGAAGCTTTCTTT	CASSLYVGELNTEAFF